The subject of this entry is one TCR beta chain. The data were obtained in a study of blood T cell repertoires in COVID-19. Overall study context: The analysed material was cDNA or gDNA that came from T cells, B-cell-depleted T cells, or PBMCs.

Trimming took 4 bases from V and 6 from J; bases not matched to a gene: 16. There are 20 residues in the CDR3. Looked up from germline, CDR1 is LNHNV and CDR2 is YYDKDF (reference sequence). Authors' processing steps: Reference gene primer amplification gave estimated nucleated cell counts. Method: immunoSEQ multiplex PCR; TCRdb's copy keeps in-frame clones and lacks some. For V, J and clone size, that table is used; D and trimming come from the DNA. The sample comprises some 270,000 clones, roughly 90% of which are singletons, and less than 2.5% rests with the top ten. The chain couples TRBV15 to TRBJ2-2, with TRBD2 identical over 14 bases. Sequencing was carried out using peripheral blood. This TCR came from a middle-aged man with acute or convalescent COVID-19. DNA of the CDR3: TGTGCCACCAGCAAGAGGGACGGACTAGCGGGGGGCGGGGCGCCCGGGGAGCTGTTTTTT. It specifies CATSKRDGLAGGGAPGELFF.